Detailed here is one T cell receptor beta chain. The source of the sample is a study of blood T cell repertoires in COVID-19. Study as a whole: The cDNA or gDNA used as material had been derived from T cells, B-cell-depleted T cells, or PBMCs.

Clones were read by immunoSEQ multiplex PCR, and TCRdb kept only the in-frame ones, dropping some. The data show tens of thousands of clones, with 87% seen just once and 4.3% held by the top ten. CDR1 MNHEY and CDR2 SVGAGI come from the germline V gene. Losses at the gene ends were 6 bases for V and 4 bases for J; bases not matched to a gene: 11. CDR3 length equals 15 residues. Sample: peripheral blood. The sequence was obtained from a man in his 60s with acute or convalescent COVID-19. V usage is TRBV6-5 and J usage is TRBJ2-7; 8 nucleotides match TRBD1. The CDR3 DNA sequence: TGTGCCAGCAGCCAAGGGGCAGGGGGCTATTACGAGCAGTACTTC. As protein: CASSQGAGGYYEQYF.